Below are 23 T cell receptor beta chains sequenced from a single sample in a study of ipilimumab plus nivolumab after autologous stem cell transplantation. Here immunoSEQ multiplex PCR was the method, and the copy in TCRdb shows in-frame clones only, minus some. This sample has fewer than 30,000 clones, with roughly 86% found just once. Sequenced here: PBMCs, sampled in a trial of ipilimumab plus nivolumab as post-transplant consolidation. The receptor source for this set is a male donor with diffuse large B-cell lymphoma.

The genes are TRBV7-7 and TRBJ2-5; 10 bases fit TRBD2. V was pared by 8 bases and J by 5 bases, with 8 bases of the junction left unmatched. Per the germline V gene, CDR1 is SSHAT and CDR2 is FNYEAQ (reference sequence). The CDR3 is 14 amino acids. CDR3 bases: TGTGCCAGCGCTAGCGGGGGAGGGGAGGAGACCCAGTACTTC. Translated: CASASGGGEETQYF.

The V and J genes are TRBV4-2 and TRBJ2-3, with D maybe TRBD2 (6 bases). Trimming shortened V by 4 bases and J by 5 bases, and 16 bases separated the two germline ends. The CDR3 is 15 amino acids. Germline values: CDR1 LGHNA, CDR2 YNFKEQ. The CDR3 DNA reads TGTGCCAGCAGCCGCCCGGGATCGGAGGGAGATACGCAGTATTTT. Protein: CASSRPGSEGDTQYF.

In its sample, this clone was seen a few times. The CDR3 bases are TGTGCCACCAAGGATGGGAACACAGATACGCAGTATTTT. This encodes CATKDGNTDTQYF. V gene TRBV15 combines with J gene TRBJ2-3; D is undetermined. CDR1 is LNHNV, CDR2 YYDKDF, per germline (reference sequence). This CDR3 comprises 13 residues. V lost 7 bases, J lost 2 bases, and 10 bases lay in between.

The chain's CDR3 is CASNDGGAVYNEQFF. CDR3 nucleotides: TGTGCCAGTAATGACGGGGGGGCTGTCTACAATGAGCAGTTCTTC. The chain uses TRBV19 and TRBJ2-1; 8 nucleotides agree with TRBD2. CDR3 length: 15 residues. CDR1 LNHDA and CDR2 SQIVND come from the germline V gene (reference sequence). V shed 7 bases, J shed 3 bases, and the junction held 8 bases outside the gene matches.

J is TRBJ2-7 and V is TRBV7-6; D ambiguous. The CDR3 covers 13 residues. V shed 1 base and J shed 12 bases, with 16 bases lying between them. Germline V CDR1 and CDR2: SGHVS, FNYEAQ. In nucleotides, the CDR3 is TGTGCCAGCAGCTTAGATCGTTCGGGCGGTCGGTACTTC. This gives the protein CASSLDRSGGRYF.

V usage is TRBV11-2 and J usage is TRBJ1-1; 9 bases match TRBD1. The V gene end was trimmed by 2 bases and the J gene end by 1 base; junction bases not matched to a gene: 2. CDR3 length equals 15 residues. In germline, CDR1 is SGHAT, CDR2 FQNNGV. CDR3: CASSLTGGRNTEAFF. CDR3 coding DNA: TGTGCCAGCAGCTTAACAGGGGGCAGGAACACTGAAGCTTTCTTT.

The rearrangement links TRBV7-8 to TRBJ2-7; no firm D call. The V gene's germline CDR1 is SGHVS and CDR2 FQNEAQ. V was shortened by 1 base and J by 0 bases, with 7 bases between the two germline ends. This CDR3 contains 14 residues. In nucleotides, the CDR3 is TGTGCCAGCAGCTTAGAGCCAGTCTCCTACGAGCAGTACTTC. Translation: CASSLEPVSYEQYF.

The rearrangement links TRBV6-5 to TRBJ1-2, with D unresolved. The CDR3 length is 14 residues. Trimming left V 2 bases short and J 0 bases short, with 7 bases between. The germline gives CDR1 MNHEY, CDR2 SVGAGI. CDR3 sequence reads: CASSYNRANYGYTF. CDR3 in DNA: TGTGCCAGCAGTTACAATAGGGCTAACTATGGCTACACCTTC.

The CDR3 loop is CASSKRDRSYEQYF. The CDR3 nucleotides read TGTGCCAGCAGCAAGCGGGACAGGTCCTACGAGCAGTACTTC. This chain links TRBV4-2 with TRBJ2-7; tentative D call: TRBD1 (8 bases). The CDR3 length is 14 residues. Germline V CDR1 and CDR2: LGHNA, YNFKEQ. Trimming stripped 5 bases from V and 1 base from J, with 12 bases between.

The rearrangement joins TRBV6-1 to TRBJ2-7; 11 nucleotides agree with TRBD2. Germline CDR1 and CDR2: MNHNS and SASEGT. V trimming: 2 bases; J trimming: 3 bases; junction bases outside the gene matches: 9. This CDR3 comprises 17 residues. CDR3 sequence reads: CASSEMLGLADFYEQYF. The CDR3 bases are TGTGCCAGCAGTGAAATGTTGGGACTAGCGGATTTCTACGAGCAGTACTTC.

V is TRBV2 and J is TRBJ2-7, with 7 bases matching TRBD1. Germline loops: CDR1 SNHLY, CDR2 FYNNEI. V lost 6 bases to trimming and J lost 11 bases; unmatched junction nucleotides: 7. CDR3 length equals 11 residues. The CDR3 sequence is CASSPTDRKYF. The CDR3 DNA reads TGTGCCAGCAGCCCAACGGACAGGAAGTACTTC.

CDR3 DNA sequence: TGTGCCAGCAGCCCAGATCTGACAGGGGAAGTATACGAGCAGTACTTC. Translating gives CASSPDLTGEVYEQYF. V is TRBV14 and J is TRBJ2-7, with TRBD1 matching 8 bases. CDR1 is SGHDN and CDR2 is FVKESK in the germline V gene. Unmatched junction bases numbered 12, after V lost 4 bases and J lost 4 bases. This CDR3 spans 16 amino acids. Together with reference TRBV14 and TRBJ2-7, the CDR3 gives the full variable domain: EAGVTQFPSHSVIEKGQTVTLRCDPISGHDNLYWYRRVMGKEIKFLLHFVKESKQDESGMPNNRFLAERTGGTYSTLKVQPAELEDSGVYFCASSPDLTGEVYEQYFGPGTRLTVT.

This chain connects TRBV6-5 to TRBJ1-1; TRBD1 matches at 9 bases. J was trimmed by 0 bases and V by 5 bases; bases with no gene match: 4. Per germline, CDR1 MNHEY and CDR2 SVGAGI. This CDR3 is built from 15 residues. This CDR3 is CASSAGDRVNTEAFF. Written as DNA, the CDR3 is TGTGCCAGCAGTGCGGGGGACAGGGTGAACACTGAAGCTTTCTTT.

This clone came up a few times. The chain couples TRBV19 to TRBJ1-1; D is possibly TRBD1 (6 bases). Germline CDR1 and CDR2: LNHDA and SQIVND (reference sequence). The V end was cut by 5 bases, the J end by 6 bases, with 16 bases between. The CDR3 runs 14 residues. This CDR3 is CASSPRGNTAEAFF. Here the CDR3 DNA reads TGTGCCAGTAGTCCAAGGGGGAACACGGCTGAAGCTTTCTTT.

In this sample, this clone turned up once. The gene calls are TRBV5-6 and TRBJ2-6; D is ambiguous. This CDR3 has 16 amino acids. The V gene's germline CDR1 is SGHDT and CDR2 YYEEEE. V lost 4 bases, J lost 0 bases, and 11 bases lay in between. CDR3 bases: TGTGCCAGCAGCCGACCGGCTTCCTCTGGGGCCAACGTCCTGACTTTC. It codes for CASSRPASSGANVLTF. Complete variable domain (other parts from reference TRBV5-6 and TRBJ2-6): DAGVTQSPTHLIKTRGQQVTLRCSPKSGHDTVSWYQQALGQGPQFIFQYYEEEERQRGNFPDRFSGHQFPNYSSELNVNALLLGDSALYLCASSRPASSGANVLTFGAGSRLTVL.

This chain connects TRBV5-1 to TRBJ1-3; 8 positions agree with TRBD1. Losses at the gene ends were 0 bases for V and 4 bases for J; bases not matched to a gene: 9. Germline V gene data show CDR1 as SGHRS and CDR2 as YFSETQ. The CDR3 totals 17 residues. The CDR3 DNA reads as TGCGCCAGCAGCTTGGCTGGACAGGGACGGGGAGGAAACACCATATATTTT. It specifies CASSLAGQGRGGNTIYF.

Written as DNA, the CDR3 is TGTGCCAGCCGAAACACCCTCCTTAGCGGGGAAAGGGCAGATACGCAGTATTTT. Its translation is CASRNTLLSGERADTQYF. The J gene is TRBJ2-3, the V gene TRBV18, with TRBD2 matching over 8 bases. CDR1 KGHSH and CDR2 LQKENI come from the germline V gene. This CDR3 comprises 18 residues. With 8 bases clipped from V and 4 bases from J, the junction kept 20 bases outside the gene matches.

This chain connects TRBV5-1 to TRBJ1-2; 9 bases agree with TRBD1. Per germline, CDR1 SGHRS and CDR2 YFSETQ. This CDR3 is 15 amino acids long. With V trimmed by 4 bases and J by 2 bases, 6 bases remained unmatched. The CDR3 sequence: CASSVETGGNYGYTF. The DNA for the CDR3 is TGCGCCAGCAGCGTAGAAACAGGGGGCAACTATGGCTACACCTTC.

The chain employs TRBV5-1 and TRBJ2-5; D may match TRBD1 or TRBD2 (5 bases each). Germline CDR1 is SGHRS and CDR2 is YFSETQ. The CDR3 spans 13 residues. V was cut by 5 bases and J by 4 bases, with 12 bases left in between. CDR3 in DNA: TGCGCCAGCAGTCCAGGGAGCGTAGAGACCCAGTACTTC. This encodes CASSPGSVETQYF.

The chain carries TRBV10-3 and TRBJ2-7; 8 bases are shared with TRBD1. The CDR3 spans 16 residues. Germline CDR1 and CDR2: ENHRY and SYGVKD. J lost 1 base, V lost 6 bases, and 11 bases had no gene match. The CDR3: CAIRGSAGTGSYEQYF. The DNA of the CDR3 is TGTGCCATCAGGGGCTCAGCCGGGACAGGTTCCTACGAGCAGTACTTC.

This chain uses TRBV27 with TRBJ2-7; 7 bases agree with TRBD2. Germline V gene sequence: CDR1 MNHEY, CDR2 SMNVEV (reference sequence). J gave up 3 bases and V 3 bases, and 5 bases lay outside the gene matches. This CDR3 has 14 amino acids. The CDR3 region is CASSLRWGGYEQYF. The CDR3 coding sequence is TGTGCCAGCAGTTTGCGGTGGGGGGGCTACGAGCAGTACTTC.

The chain employs TRBV5-6 and TRBJ2-1; 7 bases fit TRBD1. Trimming cost V 2 bases and J 7 bases; bases outside gene matches: 9. This CDR3 spans 15 amino acids. The germline V gene encodes CDR1 SGHDT and CDR2 YYEEEE. CDR3 nucleotides: TGTGCCAGCAGCTTTGGGCGACAGGGTAGTAATGAGCAGTTCTTC. This gives the protein CASSFGRQGSNEQFF. Complete variable domain (other parts from reference TRBV5-6 and TRBJ2-1): DAGVTQSPTHLIKTRGQQVTLRCSPKSGHDTVSWYQQALGQGPQFIFQYYEEEERQRGNFPDRFSGHQFPNYSSELNVNALLLGDSALYLCASSFGRQGSNEQFFGPGTRLTVL.

This clone has only one observation. The chain is built from TRBV9 and TRBJ2-2; TRBD2 matches at 7 bases. V shed 4 bases, J shed 6 bases, and the junction held 6 bases outside the gene matches. Germline CDR1 is SGDLS and CDR2 is YYNGEE. This CDR3 comprises 14 residues. CDR3: CASSSRSGPGELFF. In DNA, the CDR3 is TGTGCCAGCAGCTCCCGTAGCGGGCCCGGGGAGCTGTTTTTT.